This T cell receptor beta chain is from a study of beta chain features in type 1 diabetes. This clone was seen a handful of times. CD45RO/CCR7/CD25/CD127/CD95/CD27 separated CD4+ naive, central memory, regulatory and stem cell-like memory cells by sorting. TCRB transcripts that were expressed got sequenced, as all of the isolated RNA had been reverse transcribed. Using immunoSEQ multiplex PCR, the repertoire was profiled, and TCRdb retains in-frame clones only, with some absent. Among under 450,000 clones listed, around 15% were seen once. In germline, CDR1 is SGHRS, CDR2 YFSETQ. V lost 4 bases and J lost 3; bases outside the gene matches: 4. This CDR3 spans 16 amino acids.

Sequencing used naive CD4+ T cells from blood. The source of this sequence is a woman aged 18-35 years in good health. The rearrangement joins TRBV5-1 to TRBJ2-6; 10 positions match TRBD1. This chain's CDR3 is CASSEGQGIGANVLTF. The CDR3 DNA sequence: TGCGCCAGCAGCGAGGGACAGGGGATTGGGGCCAACGTCCTGACTTTC.